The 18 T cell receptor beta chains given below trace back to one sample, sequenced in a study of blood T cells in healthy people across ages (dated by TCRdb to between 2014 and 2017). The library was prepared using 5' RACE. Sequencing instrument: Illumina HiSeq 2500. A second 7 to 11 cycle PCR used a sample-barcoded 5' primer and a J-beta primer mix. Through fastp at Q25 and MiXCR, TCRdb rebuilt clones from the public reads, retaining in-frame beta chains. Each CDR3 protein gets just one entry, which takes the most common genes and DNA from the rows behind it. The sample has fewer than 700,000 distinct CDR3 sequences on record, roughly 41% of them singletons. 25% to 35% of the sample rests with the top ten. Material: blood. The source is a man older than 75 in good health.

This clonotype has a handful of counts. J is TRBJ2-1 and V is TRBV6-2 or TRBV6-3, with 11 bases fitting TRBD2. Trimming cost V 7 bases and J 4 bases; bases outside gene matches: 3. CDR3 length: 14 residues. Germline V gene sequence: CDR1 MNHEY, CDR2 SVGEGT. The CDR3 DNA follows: TGTGCCAGCAAACTAGCGGGGGAATACAATGAGCAGTTCTTC. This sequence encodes CASKLAGEYNEQFF.

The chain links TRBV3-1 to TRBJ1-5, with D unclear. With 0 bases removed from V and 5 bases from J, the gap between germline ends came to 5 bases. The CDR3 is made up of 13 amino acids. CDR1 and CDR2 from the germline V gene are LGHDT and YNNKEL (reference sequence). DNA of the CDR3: TGTGCCAGCAGCCAAGAGATGGATCAGCCCCAGCATTTT. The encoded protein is CASSQEMDQPQHF.

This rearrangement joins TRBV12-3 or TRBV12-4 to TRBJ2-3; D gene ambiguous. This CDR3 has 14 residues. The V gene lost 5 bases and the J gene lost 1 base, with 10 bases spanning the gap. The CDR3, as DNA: TGTGCCAGCAGTGTCTCGGACCGCACAGATACGCAGTATTTT. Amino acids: CASSVSDRTDTQYF.

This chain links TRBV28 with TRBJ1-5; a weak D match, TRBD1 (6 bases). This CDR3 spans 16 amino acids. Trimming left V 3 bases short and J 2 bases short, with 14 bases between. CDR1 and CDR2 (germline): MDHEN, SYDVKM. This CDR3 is CASSLGAGVGNQPQHF. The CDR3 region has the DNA TGTGCCAGCAGTTTGGGGGCAGGGGTTGGCAATCAGCCCCAGCATTTT.

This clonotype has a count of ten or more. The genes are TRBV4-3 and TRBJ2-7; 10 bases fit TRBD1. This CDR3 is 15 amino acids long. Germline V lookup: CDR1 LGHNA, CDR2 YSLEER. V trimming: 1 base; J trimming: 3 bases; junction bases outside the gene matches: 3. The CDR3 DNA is TGCGCCAGCAGCCAAGGGACAGGGGGTCTCTACGAGCAGTACTTC. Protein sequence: CASSQGTGGLYEQYF.

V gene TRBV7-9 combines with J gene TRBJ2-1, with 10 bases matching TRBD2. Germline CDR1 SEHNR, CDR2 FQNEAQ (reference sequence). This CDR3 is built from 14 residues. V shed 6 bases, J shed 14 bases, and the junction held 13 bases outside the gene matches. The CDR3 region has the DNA TGTGCCAGCAGTCTTATACTAGCGGGAAAGAGGGAGTTCTTC. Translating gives CASSLILAGKREFF.

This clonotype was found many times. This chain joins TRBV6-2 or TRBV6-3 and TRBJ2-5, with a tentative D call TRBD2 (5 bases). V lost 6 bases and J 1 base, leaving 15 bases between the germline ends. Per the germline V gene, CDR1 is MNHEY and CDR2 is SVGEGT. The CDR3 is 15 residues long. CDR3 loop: CASRIRGARQETQYF. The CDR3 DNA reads TGTGCCAGCAGGATCCGGGGAGCCCGCCAAGAGACCCAGTACTTC.

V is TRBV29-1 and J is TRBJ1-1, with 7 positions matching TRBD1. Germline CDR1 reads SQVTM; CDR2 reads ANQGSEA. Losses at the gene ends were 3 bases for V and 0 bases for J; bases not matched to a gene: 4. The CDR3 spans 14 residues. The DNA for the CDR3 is TGCAGCGTTGACCCCAGGGGGGTGAACACTGAAGCTTTCTTT. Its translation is CSVDPRGVNTEAFF.

In nucleotides, the CDR3 is TGCAGCGTTCCCTCCGATGGTTACAATGAGCAGTTCTTC. It encodes CSVPSDGYNEQFF. This chain uses TRBV29-1 with TRBJ2-1; D not resolved. The V end lost 5 bases, the J end lost 4 bases, and 12 bases lay between the germline ends. Germline-derived CDR1 and CDR2 are SQVTM and ANQGSEA. CDR3 length equals 13 residues.

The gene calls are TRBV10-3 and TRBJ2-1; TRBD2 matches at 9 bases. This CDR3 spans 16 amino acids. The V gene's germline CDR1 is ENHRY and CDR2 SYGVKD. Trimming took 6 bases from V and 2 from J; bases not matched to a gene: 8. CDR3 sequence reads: CAIRPDSGGTYNEQFF. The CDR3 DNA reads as TGTGCCATCAGACCCGATAGCGGGGGTACCTACAATGAGCAGTTCTTC.

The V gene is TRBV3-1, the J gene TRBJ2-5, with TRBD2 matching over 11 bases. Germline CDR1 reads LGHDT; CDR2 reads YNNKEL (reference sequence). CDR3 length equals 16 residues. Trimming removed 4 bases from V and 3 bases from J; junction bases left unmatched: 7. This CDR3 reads CASSLNVAGGKETQYF. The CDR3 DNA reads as TGTGCCAGCAGCCTAAACGTAGCGGGGGGGAAAGAGACCCAGTACTTC.

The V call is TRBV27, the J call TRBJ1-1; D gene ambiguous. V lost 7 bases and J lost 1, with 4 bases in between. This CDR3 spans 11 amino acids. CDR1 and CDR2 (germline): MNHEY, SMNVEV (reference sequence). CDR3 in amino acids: CASIKNTEAFF. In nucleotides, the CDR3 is TGTGCCAGCATTAAGAACACTGAAGCTTTCTTT.

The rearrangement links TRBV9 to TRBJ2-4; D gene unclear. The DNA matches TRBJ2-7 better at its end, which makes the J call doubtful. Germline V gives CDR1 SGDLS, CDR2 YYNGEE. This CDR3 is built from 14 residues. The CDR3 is CASSPHSELYEQYF. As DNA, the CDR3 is TGTGCCAGCAGCCCCCACTCGGAGCTTTACGAGCAGTACTTC.

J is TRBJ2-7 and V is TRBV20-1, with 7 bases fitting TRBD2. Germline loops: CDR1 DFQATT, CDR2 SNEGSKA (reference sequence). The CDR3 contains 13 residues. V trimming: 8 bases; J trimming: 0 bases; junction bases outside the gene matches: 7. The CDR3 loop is CSPAGGDSYEQYF. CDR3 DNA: TGCAGTCCTGCTGGGGGGGACTCCTACGAGCAGTACTTC.

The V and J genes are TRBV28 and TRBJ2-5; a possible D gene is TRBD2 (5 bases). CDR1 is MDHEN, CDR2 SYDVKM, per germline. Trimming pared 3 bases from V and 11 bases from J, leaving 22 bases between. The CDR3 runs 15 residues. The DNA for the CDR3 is TGTGCCAGCAGTTTTTTCAGGAGCGGATACAATGAGCAGTACTTC. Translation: CASSFFRSGYNEQYF. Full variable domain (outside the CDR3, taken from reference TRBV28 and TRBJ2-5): DVKVTQSSRYLVKRTGEKVFLECVQDMDHENMFWYRQDPGLGLRLIYFSYDVKMKEKGDIPEGYSVSREKKERFSLILESASTNQTSMYLCASSFFRSGYNEQYFGPGTRLLVL.

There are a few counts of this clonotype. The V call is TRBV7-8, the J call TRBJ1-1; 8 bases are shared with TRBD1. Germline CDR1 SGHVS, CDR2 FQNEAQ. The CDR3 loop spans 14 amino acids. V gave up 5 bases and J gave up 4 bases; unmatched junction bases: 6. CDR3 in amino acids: CASSGRQGRTEAFF. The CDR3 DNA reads TGTGCCAGCAGCGGACGACAGGGGCGCACTGAAGCTTTCTTT. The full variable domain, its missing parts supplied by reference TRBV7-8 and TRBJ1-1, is GAGVSQSPRYKVAKRGQDVALRCDPISGHVSLFWYQQALGQGPEFLTYFQNEAQLDKSGLPSDRFFAERPEGSVSTLKIQRTQQEDSAVYLCASSGRQGRTEAFFGQGTRLTVV.

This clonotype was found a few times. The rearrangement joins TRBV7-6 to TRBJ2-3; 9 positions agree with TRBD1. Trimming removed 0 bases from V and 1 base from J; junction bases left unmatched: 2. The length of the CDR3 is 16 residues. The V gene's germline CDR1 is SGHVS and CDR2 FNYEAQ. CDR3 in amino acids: CASSLARTGGTDTQYF. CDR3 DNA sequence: TGTGCCAGCAGCTTAGCCCGGACAGGGGGCACAGATACGCAGTATTTT. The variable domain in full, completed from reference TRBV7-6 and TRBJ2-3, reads GAGVSQSPRYKVTKRGQDVALRCDPISGHVSLYWYRQALGQGPEFLTYFNYEAQQDKSGLPNDRFSAERPEGSISTLTIQRTEQRDSAMYRCASSLARTGGTDTQYFGPGTRLTVL.

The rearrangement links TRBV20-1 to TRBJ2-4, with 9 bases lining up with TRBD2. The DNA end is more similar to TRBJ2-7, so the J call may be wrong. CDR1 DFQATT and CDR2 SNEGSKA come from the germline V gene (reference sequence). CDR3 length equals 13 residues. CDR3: CSATTSGPDEQYF. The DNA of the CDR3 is TGCAGTGCAACTACTAGCGGGCCAGACGAGCAGTACTTC.